This TCR beta chain derives from a study of control samples from healthy donors and cancer patients. The V and J ends lost 6 bases and 3 bases respectively, with 21 bases between them. The CDR3 is made up of 16 amino acids. Germline assignment: CDR1 MDHEN and CDR2 SYDVKM. Some clones are missing from TCRdb's copy, which holds only in-frame ones; the method was immunoSEQ multiplex PCR. Here the sample spans 350,000 to 450,000 clones, 90% being singletons. The chain uses TRBV28 and TRBJ2-7; a possible D gene is TRBD1 (7 bases). The clonotype was recovered from a man aged 40-50 years with head and neck cancer. Specimen: PBMCs. This chain's CDR3 is CASSGGGAGQNYEQYF. The CDR3 DNA reads as TGTGCCAGCAGCGGCGGTGGTGCGGGACAGAACTACGAGCAGTACTTC.